Shown below are 11 T cell receptor beta chains from a single sample sequenced in a study of cytomegalovirus exposure and HLA in healthy donors. The PCR ran on 60 Vbeta and 13 Jbeta primers. TCRdb's table, derived via immunoSEQ multiplex PCR, lists solely in-frame clones and lacks some. The table shows around 150,000 clones, with roughly 75% occurring only once. Sequenced: PBMCs. The receptors derive from a man aged 18 to 30 in good health and CMV-seronegative.

In this sample, this clone turned up once. V and J are TRBV27 and TRBJ2-7, with 10 bases aligning to TRBD2. With 2 bases clipped from V and 2 bases from J, the junction kept 12 bases outside the gene matches. Germline values: CDR1 MNHEY, CDR2 SMNVEV (reference sequence). The CDR3 has 18 residues. CDR3 in amino acids: CASSLRPPASGGTYEQYF. In DNA form, the CDR3 reads TGTGCCAGCAGTTTACGACCCCCTGCTAGCGGGGGAACCTACGAGCAGTACTTC.

The chain has TRBV28 and TRBJ1-1; D call uncertain. The CDR3 contains 12 residues. V was pared by 4 bases and J by 3 bases, with 6 bases between. Germline V gene sequence: CDR1 MDHEN, CDR2 SYDVKM. Written as DNA, the CDR3 is TGTGCCAGCAGTTACGCGGACACTGAAGCTTTCTTT. Protein sequence: CASSYADTEAFF.

V gene TRBV10-2 combines with J gene TRBJ2-3; possible D gene TRBD2, 7 bases. The length of the CDR3 is 18 residues. The V end was cut by 6 bases, the J end by 1 base, with 23 bases between. Per the germline V gene, CDR1 is WSHSY and CDR2 is SAAADI. CDR3 DNA sequence: TGCGCCAGCAGGTCAACGTGGGGGCGGGAGTCGGGCACAGATACGCAGTATTTT. This codes for CASRSTWGRESGTDTQYF.

This clone was detected once. This chain joins TRBV28 and TRBJ2-7, with 7 bases matching TRBD1. V was clipped by 5 bases and J by 4 bases; unmatched bases: 2. The germline V gene encodes CDR1 MDHEN and CDR2 SYDVKM. The CDR3 spans 12 residues. CDR3 coding DNA: TGTGCCAGCAGTCCCAGGGGGTACGAGCAGTACTTC. Residues: CASSPRGYEQYF.

The gene calls are TRBV10-1 and TRBJ2-5, with no clear D. This CDR3 has 13 amino acids. V was pared by 3 bases and J by 0 bases, with 5 bases between. The germline V gene has CDR1 WNHNN and CDR2 SYGVQD (reference sequence). DNA for the CDR3: TGCGCCAGCAGTGACGGGTACCAAGAGACCCAGTACTTC. It yields the protein CASSDGYQETQYF.

The CDR3 protein is CASSGTSTDTQYF. CDR3 DNA: TGTGCCAGCAGCGGGACTAGCACAGATACGCAGTATTTT. J is TRBJ2-3 and V is TRBV9, with a tentative D call TRBD2 (5 bases). Germline CDR1 reads SGDLS; CDR2 reads YYNGEE. The CDR3 contains 13 residues. Trimming shortened V by 3 bases and J by 0 bases, and 5 bases separated the two germline ends.

The chain joins TRBV9 to TRBJ1-4; TRBD1 aligns across 7 bases. In germline, CDR1 is SGDLS, CDR2 YYNGEE. The CDR3 spans 14 residues. The V gene end was trimmed by 3 bases and the J gene end by 4 bases; junction bases not matched to a gene: 3. The CDR3 here is CASSAGTVNEKLFF. The CDR3 DNA follows: TGTGCCAGCAGCGCCGGGACAGTTAATGAAAAACTGTTTTTT.

This chain joins TRBV4-3 and TRBJ2-6; the match to TRBD2 covers 11 bases. The CDR3 has 17 amino acids. J gave up 1 base and V 3 bases, and 2 bases lay outside the gene matches. From germline, CDR1 is LGHNA and CDR2 YSLEER. Here the CDR3 reads CASSHGTSGSGANVLTF. CDR3 DNA sequence: TGCGCCAGCAGCCACGGGACTAGCGGTTCTGGGGCCAACGTCCTGACTTTC.

This clone appeared a few times. The J gene is TRBJ2-1, the V gene TRBV5-1, with TRBD2 matching over 8 bases. Germline loops: CDR1 SGHRS, CDR2 YFSETQ. Trimming at V came to 0 bases and at J to 5 bases, leaving 4 bases not matched to a gene. The CDR3 totals 15 residues. CDR3 region: CASSLAVAGNNEQFF. The CDR3 DNA is TGCGCCAGCAGCTTGGCCGTAGCGGGGAACAATGAGCAGTTCTTC. The entire variable domain, with the rest obtained from reference TRBV5-1 and TRBJ2-1, is as follows: KAGVTQTPRYLIKTRGQQVTLSCSPISGHRSVSWYQQTPGQGLQFLFEYFSETQRNKGNFPGRFSGRQFSNSRSEMNVSTLELGDSALYLCASSLAVAGNNEQFFGPGTRLTVL.

The chain recombines TRBV6-8 with TRBJ2-7, with TRBD2 identical over 14 bases. The junction had 12 bases not matched to a gene; V was cut back by 7 bases and J by 4 bases. The germline V gene has CDR1 MNHGY and CDR2 SAAAGT. CDR3 length: 17 amino acids. In nucleotides, the CDR3 is TGTGCCAGCAACCTAGGGACTAGCGGGGGTTCCGGGTACGAGCAGTACTTC. Its protein is CASNLGTSGGSGYEQYF.

The table lists this clone with a count of one. The chain recombines TRBV5-1 with TRBJ2-1; perhaps TRBD2 as D (5 bases). Germline values: CDR1 SGHRS, CDR2 YFSETQ. Trimming took 0 bases from V and 3 from J, leaving 7 bases between them. The CDR3 runs 14 residues. CDR3 coding DNA: TGCGCCAGCAGCTTGGAGGCGGGCTACAATGAGCAGTTCTTC. As protein: CASSLEAGYNEQFF.